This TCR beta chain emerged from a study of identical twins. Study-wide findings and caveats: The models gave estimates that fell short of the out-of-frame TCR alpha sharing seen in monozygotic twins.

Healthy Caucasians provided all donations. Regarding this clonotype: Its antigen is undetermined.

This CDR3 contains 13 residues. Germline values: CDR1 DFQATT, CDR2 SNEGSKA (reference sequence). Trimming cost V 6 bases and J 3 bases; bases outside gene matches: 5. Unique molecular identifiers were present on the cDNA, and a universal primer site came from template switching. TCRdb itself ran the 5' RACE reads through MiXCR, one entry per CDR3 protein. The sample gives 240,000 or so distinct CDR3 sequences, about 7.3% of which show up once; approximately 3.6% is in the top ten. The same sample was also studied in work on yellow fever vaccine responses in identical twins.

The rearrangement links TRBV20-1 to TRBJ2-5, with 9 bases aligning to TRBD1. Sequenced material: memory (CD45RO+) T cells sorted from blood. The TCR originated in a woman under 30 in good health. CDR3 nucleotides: TGCAGTGCCGACAGGGGGGTAGAAGAGACCCAGTACTTC. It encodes CSADRGVEETQYF.